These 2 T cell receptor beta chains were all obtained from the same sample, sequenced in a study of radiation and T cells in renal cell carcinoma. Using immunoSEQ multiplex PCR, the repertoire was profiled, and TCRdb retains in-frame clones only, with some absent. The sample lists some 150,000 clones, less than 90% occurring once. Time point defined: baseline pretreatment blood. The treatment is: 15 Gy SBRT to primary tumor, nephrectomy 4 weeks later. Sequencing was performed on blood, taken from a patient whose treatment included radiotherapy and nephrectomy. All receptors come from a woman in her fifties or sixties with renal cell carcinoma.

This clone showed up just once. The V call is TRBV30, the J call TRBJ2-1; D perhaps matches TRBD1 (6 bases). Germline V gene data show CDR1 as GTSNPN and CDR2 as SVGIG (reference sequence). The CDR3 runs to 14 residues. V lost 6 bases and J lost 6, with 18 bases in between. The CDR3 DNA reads TGTGCCTGTCTGTCGGGGACAATCCTCAATGAGCAGTTCTTC. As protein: CACLSGTILNEQFF.

The CDR3 loop reads CASSPTSGRVPPYEQYF. The DNA for the CDR3 is TGTGCCAGCAGTCCGACTAGCGGGAGAGTCCCCCCCTACGAGCAGTACTTC. The chain carries TRBV7-3 and TRBJ2-7; 12 nucleotides agree with TRBD2. The J segment lost 2 bases and the V segment lost 6 bases, leaving 11 bases of the junction unmatched. The CDR3 is 17 residues long. CDR1 SGHTA and CDR2 FQGTGA come from the germline V gene.